This T cell receptor (beta chain) came from a study of shared clonotypes between healthy human individuals. At the deep level, the assay was run. Libraries were prepared by immunoSEQ multiplex PCR; TCRdb keeps only in-frame clonotypes and omits some of them. The data contain almost 700,000 clones, around 90% of them singletons. Study outcomes and limitations: Memory subsets had estimated richness that was generally smaller than that of naive subsets. Sorted-subset sequencing was shown by rarefaction to be incomplete despite large depth.

Between the trimmed V and J ends, which lost 3 bases and 2 bases, there was a span of 5 bases. CDR1 and CDR2 (germline): SEHNR, FQNEAQ (reference sequence). The CDR3 totals 12 residues. The naive CD8 population came from CD45RO-negative cells selected for CCR7, without terminally differentiated effector memory CD45RA+ cells. This clone has just a few counts. Antigen specificity is unknown. The chain joins TRBV7-9 to TRBJ2-7; unclear D gene. Material: naive CD8+ T cells sorted from blood. This clonotype was obtained from a man younger than 40 in good health. The CDR3 sequence is CASSFNPYEQYF. CDR3 sequence (DNA): TGTGCCAGCAGCTTTAATCCCTACGAGCAGTACTTC. Together with reference TRBV7-9 and TRBJ2-7, the CDR3 gives the full variable domain: DTGVSQNPRHKITKRGQNVTFRCDPISEHNRLYWYRQTLGQGPEFLTYFQNEAQLEKSRLLSDRFSAERPKGSFSTLEIQRTEQGDSAMYLCASSFNPYEQYFGPGTRLTVT.